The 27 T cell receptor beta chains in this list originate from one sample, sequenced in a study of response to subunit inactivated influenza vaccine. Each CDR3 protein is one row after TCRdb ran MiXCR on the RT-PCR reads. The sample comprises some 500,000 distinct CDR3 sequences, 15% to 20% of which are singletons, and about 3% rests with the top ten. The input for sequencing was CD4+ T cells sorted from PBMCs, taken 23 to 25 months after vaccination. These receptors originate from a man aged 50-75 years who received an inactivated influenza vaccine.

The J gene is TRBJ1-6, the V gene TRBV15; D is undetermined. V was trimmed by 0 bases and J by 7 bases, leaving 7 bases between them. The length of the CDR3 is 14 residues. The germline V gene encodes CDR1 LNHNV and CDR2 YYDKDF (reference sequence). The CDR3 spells CATSRDLDNSPLHF. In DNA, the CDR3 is TGTGCCACCAGCAGAGATTTGGACAATTCACCCCTCCACTTT.

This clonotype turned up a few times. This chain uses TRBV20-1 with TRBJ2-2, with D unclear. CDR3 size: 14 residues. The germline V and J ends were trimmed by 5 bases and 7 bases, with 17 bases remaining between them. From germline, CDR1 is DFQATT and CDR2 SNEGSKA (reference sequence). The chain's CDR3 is CSASERIQSGELFF. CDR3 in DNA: TGCAGTGCTTCTGAGAGAATTCAAAGCGGGGAGCTGTTTTTT.

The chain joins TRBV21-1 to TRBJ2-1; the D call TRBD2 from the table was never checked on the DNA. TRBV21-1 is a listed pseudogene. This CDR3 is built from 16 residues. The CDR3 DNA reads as TGTGCCAGCAGCACGTCTGGGAGCGGGTCTTGGAATGAGCAGTTCTTC. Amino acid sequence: CASSTSGSGSWNEQFF.

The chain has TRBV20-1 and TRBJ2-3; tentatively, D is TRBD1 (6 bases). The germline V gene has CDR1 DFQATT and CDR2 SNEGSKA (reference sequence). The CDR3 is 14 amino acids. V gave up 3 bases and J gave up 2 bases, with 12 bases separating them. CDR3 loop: CSASGTTSTDTQYF. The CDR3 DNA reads TGCAGTGCTAGTGGGACAACCTCCACAGATACGCAGTATTTT.

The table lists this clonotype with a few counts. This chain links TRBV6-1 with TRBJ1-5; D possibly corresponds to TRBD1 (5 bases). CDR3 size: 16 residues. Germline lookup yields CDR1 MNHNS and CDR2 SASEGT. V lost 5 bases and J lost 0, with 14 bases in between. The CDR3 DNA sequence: TGTGCCAGCAGTCATGAGACAGTCTATAGCAATCAGCCCCAGCATTTT. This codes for CASSHETVYSNQPQHF.

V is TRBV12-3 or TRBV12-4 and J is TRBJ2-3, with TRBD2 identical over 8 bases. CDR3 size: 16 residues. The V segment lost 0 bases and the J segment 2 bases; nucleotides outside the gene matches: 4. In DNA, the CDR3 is TGTGCCAGCAGTTTAGCGGGACTAGGGTTCACAGATACGCAGTATTTT. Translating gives CASSLAGLGFTDTQYF.

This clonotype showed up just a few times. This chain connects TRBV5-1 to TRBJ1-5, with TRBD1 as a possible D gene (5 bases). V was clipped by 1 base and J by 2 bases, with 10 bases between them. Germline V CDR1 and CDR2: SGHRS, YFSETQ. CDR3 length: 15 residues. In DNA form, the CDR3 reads TGCGCCAGCAGCTTGCAGGGAGGGGGCAATCAGCCCCAGCATTTT. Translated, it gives CASSLQGGGNQPQHF.

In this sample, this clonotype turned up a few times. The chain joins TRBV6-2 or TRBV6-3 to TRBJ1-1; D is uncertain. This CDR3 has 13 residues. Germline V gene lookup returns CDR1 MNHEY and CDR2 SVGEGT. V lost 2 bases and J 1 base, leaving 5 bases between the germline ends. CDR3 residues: CASSYVQNTEAFF. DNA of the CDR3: TGTGCCAGCAGTTACGTCCAGAACACTGAAGCTTTCTTT.

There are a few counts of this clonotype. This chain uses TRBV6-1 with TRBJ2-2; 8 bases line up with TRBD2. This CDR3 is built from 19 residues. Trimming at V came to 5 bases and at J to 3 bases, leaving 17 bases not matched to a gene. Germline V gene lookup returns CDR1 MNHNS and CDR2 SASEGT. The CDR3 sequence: CASSPGVFVSGKHTGELFF. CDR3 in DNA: TGTGCCAGCAGTCCTGGGGTGTTTGTTAGCGGGAAGCACACCGGGGAGCTGTTTTTT.

The CDR3 here is CASSQELTNTGELFF. The CDR3 DNA reads as TGTGCCAGCAGCCAAGAACTGACGAACACCGGGGAGCTGTTTTTT. V gene TRBV4-2 combines with J gene TRBJ2-2; D is ambiguous. There are 15 residues in the CDR3. Germline V gene lookup returns CDR1 LGHNA and CDR2 YNFKEQ. V was trimmed by 0 bases and J by 0 bases, leaving 5 bases between them.

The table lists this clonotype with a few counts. DNA for the CDR3: TGTGCCAGCAGTTTTCCCAATTCGGGGGACACCGGGGAGCTGTTTTTT. It is translated as CASSFPNSGDTGELFF. The chain employs TRBV28 and TRBJ2-2, with D maybe TRBD2 (6 bases). The V end lost 3 bases, the J end lost 3 bases, and 14 bases lay between the germline ends. The CDR3 is 16 amino acids. Germline lookup yields CDR1 MDHEN and CDR2 SYDVKM.

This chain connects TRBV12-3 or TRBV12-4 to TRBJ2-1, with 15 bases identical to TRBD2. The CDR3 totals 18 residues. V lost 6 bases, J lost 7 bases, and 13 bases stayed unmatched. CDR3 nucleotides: TGTGCCAGCAGGAAATCCGGGACTAGCGGGGGGACCGGGAATGAGCAGTTCTTC. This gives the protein CASRKSGTSGGTGNEQFF.

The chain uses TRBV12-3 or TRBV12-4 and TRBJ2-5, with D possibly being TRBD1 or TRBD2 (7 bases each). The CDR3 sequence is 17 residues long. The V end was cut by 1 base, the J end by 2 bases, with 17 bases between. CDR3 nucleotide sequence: TGTGCCAGCAGTTTAGGGGTCAGCGGGACAGTACAAGAGACCCAGTACTTC. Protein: CASSLGVSGTVQETQYF.

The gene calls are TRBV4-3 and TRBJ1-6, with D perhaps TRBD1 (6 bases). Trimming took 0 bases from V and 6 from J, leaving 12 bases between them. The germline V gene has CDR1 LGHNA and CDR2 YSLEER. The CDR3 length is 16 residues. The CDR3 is CASSQEGTLGNSPLHF. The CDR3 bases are TGCGCCAGCAGCCAAGAGGGGACATTGGGTAATTCACCCCTCCACTTT.

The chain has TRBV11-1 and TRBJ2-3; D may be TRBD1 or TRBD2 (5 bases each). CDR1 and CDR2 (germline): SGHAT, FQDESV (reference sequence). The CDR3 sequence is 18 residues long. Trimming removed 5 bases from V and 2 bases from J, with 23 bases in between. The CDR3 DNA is TGTGCCAGCAGCCCCCATTTTCGGACTGGGGGTAACACAGATACGCAGTATTTT. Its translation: CASSPHFRTGGNTDTQYF.

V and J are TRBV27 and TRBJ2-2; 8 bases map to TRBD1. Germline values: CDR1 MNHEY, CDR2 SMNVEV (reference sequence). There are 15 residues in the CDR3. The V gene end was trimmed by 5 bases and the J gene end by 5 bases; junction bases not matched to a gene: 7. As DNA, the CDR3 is TGTGCCAGCAGTCAAACAGGGGGGATTACCGGGGAGCTGTTTTTT. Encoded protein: CASSQTGGITGELFF.

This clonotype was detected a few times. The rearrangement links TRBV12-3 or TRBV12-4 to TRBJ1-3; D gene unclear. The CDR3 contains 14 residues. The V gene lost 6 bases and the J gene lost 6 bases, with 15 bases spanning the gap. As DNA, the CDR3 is TGTGCCAGCAGCTACGACTACCGCCCAAACACCATATATTTT. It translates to CASSYDYRPNTIYF.

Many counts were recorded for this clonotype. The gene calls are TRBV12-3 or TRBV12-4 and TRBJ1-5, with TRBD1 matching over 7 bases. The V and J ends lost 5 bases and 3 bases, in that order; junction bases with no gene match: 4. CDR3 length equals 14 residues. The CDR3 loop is CASSPGTANQPQHF. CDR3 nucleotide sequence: TGTGCCAGCAGTCCAGGGACAGCCAATCAGCCCCAGCATTTT.

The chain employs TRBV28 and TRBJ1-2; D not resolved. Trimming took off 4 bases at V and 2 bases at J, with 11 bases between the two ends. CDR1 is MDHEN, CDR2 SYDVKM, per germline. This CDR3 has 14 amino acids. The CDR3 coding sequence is TGTGCCAGCAGTTCTACAGTTTCAAACTATGGCTACACCTTC. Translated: CASSSTVSNYGYTF.

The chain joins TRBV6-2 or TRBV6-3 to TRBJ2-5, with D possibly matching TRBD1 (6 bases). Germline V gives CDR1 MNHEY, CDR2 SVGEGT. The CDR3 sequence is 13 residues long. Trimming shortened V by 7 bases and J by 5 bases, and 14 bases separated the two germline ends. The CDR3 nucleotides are TGTGCCAGCACTCAGGGGCGCCTGGAGACCCAGTACTTC. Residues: CASTQGRLETQYF.

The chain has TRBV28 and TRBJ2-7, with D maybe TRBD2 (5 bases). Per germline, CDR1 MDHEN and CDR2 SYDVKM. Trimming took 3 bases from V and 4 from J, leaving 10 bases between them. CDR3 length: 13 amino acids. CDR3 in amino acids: CASSLFRGYEQYF. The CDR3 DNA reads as TGTGCCAGCAGTTTGTTCCGGGGTTACGAGCAGTACTTC.

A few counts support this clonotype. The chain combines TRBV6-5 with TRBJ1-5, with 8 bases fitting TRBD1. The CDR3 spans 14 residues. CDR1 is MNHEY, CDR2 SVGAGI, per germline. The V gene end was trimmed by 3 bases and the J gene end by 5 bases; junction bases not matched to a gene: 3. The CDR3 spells CASSYGRGHQPQHF. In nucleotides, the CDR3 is TGTGCCAGCAGTTATGGCAGGGGGCATCAGCCCCAGCATTTT.

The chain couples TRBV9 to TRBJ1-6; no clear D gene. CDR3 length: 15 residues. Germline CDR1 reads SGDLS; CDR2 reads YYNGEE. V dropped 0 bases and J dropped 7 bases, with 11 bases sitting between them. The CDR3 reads CASSVGGRGNSPLHF. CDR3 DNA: TGTGCCAGCAGCGTAGGAGGGAGAGGGAATTCACCCCTCCACTTT.

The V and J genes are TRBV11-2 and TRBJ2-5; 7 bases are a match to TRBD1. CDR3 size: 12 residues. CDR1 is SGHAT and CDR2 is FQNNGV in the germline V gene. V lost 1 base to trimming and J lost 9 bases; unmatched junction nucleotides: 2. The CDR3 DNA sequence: TGTGCCAGCAGCTTAGGGGACAGTTCCCAGTACTTC. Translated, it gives CASSLGDSSQYF.

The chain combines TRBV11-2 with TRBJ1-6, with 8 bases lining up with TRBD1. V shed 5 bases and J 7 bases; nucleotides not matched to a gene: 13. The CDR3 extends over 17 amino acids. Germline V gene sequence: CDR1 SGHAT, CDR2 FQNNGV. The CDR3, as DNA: TGTGCCAGCAGCCGCCACATGACAGGGGTCCGGAATTCACCCCTCCACTTT. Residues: CASSRHMTGVRNSPLHF.

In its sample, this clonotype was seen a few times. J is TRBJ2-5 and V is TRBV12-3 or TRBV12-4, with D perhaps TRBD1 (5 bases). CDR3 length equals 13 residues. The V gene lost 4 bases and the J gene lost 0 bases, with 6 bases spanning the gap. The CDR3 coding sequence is TGTGCCAGCAGTTCAGGGAACCAAGAGACCCAGTACTTC. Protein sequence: CASSSGNQETQYF.

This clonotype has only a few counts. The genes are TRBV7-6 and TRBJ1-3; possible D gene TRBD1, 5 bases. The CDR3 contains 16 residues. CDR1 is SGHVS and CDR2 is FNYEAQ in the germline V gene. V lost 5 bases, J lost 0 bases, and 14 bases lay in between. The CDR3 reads CASSPRPTASGNTIYF. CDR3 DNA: TGTGCCAGCAGCCCGAGACCGACAGCCTCTGGAAACACCATATATTTT.